This TCR beta chain was identified in a study of blood T cell repertoires in COVID-19. CDR3 length equals 14 residues. Germline V gene data show CDR1 as SGHRS and CDR2 as YFSETQ. V was shortened by 2 bases and J by 1 base, with 6 bases between the two germline ends. Original processing notes: Amplified reference gene primers provided the basis for estimating nucleated cell counts. Clones were sequenced by immunoSEQ multiplex PCR, and TCRdb holds only the in-frame ones, with some missing. V and J calls and clone size are those listed in that table; D and trimming were worked out from the DNA. The repertoire holds roughly 130,000 clones, with more than 60% as singletons.

Sequencing used peripheral blood. The TCR comes from a man aged 50 to 60 with acute or convalescent COVID-19. The chain combines TRBV5-1 with TRBJ2-2, with D perhaps TRBD2 (6 bases). In nucleotides, the CDR3 is TGCGCCAGCAGCTTCGGGGGGAACACCGGGGAGCTGTTTTTT. It specifies CASSFGGNTGELFF. The whole variable domain, filled in from reference TRBV5-1 and TRBJ2-2, reads KAGVTQTPRYLIKTRGQQVTLSCSPISGHRSVSWYQQTPGQGLQFLFEYFSETQRNKGNFPGRFSGRQFSNSRSEMNVSTLELGDSALYLCASSFGGNTGELFFGEGSRLTVL.